The clone carrying this T cell receptor beta chain was detected a few times. Antigen: not known. Sorting of unstimulated PBMCs yielded separate CD3+CD4+ and CD3+CD8+ fractions. The data were obtained in a study of T cell clones after liver transplantation. Study outcomes and limitations: Compared with third party-reactive sequences, donor-reactive ones declined more, independent of withdrawal success.

TCRdb's copy holds only in-frame clones and misses some; the assay was immunoSEQ multiplex PCR. The sample carries about 9,200 clones, about 78% recorded once. This TCR came from a human patient who received a liver transplant. The T cells may come from the graft donor. Sequenced here: CD8+ T cells from blood, sampled at the 22-month timepoint.

CDR3 coding DNA: TGTGCCAGCAGTCCAGGGGGCAATCAGCCCCAGCATTTT. Protein sequence: CASSPGGNQPQHF. The chain employs TRBV27 and TRBJ1-5; D perhaps matches TRBD1 (6 bases). V lost 5 bases to trimming and J lost 2 bases, with 7 bases between them. The germline V gene encodes CDR1 MNHEY and CDR2 SMNVEV (reference sequence). CDR3 length equals 13 residues.